These 21 T cell receptor beta chains originate from one sample sequenced in a study of T cell changes during pregnancy in multiple sclerosis. The data were produced by immunoSEQ multiplex PCR, yet TCRdb's version contains in-frame clones alone and is incomplete. The profile shows fewer than 140,000 clones, around 90% of them singletons. The starting material was peripheral blood, obtained after pregnancy. The source of these receptors is a female donor with multiple sclerosis, enrolled in a pregnancy study.

V is TRBV5-1 and J is TRBJ2-3; D remains ambiguous. Germline assignment: CDR1 SGHRS and CDR2 YFSETQ. V shed 4 bases and J shed 0 bases, with 18 bases lying between them. The CDR3 runs 17 residues. The CDR3 DNA reads TGCGCCAGCAGCCCGACCCACAGATCCCTTAGCACAGATACGCAGTATTTT. Translation: CASSPTHRSLSTDTQYF.

The chain recombines TRBV27 with TRBJ2-4; a possible D gene is TRBD1 (7 bases). This CDR3 spans 15 amino acids. Germline CDR1 is MNHEY and CDR2 is SMNVEV (reference sequence). The ends were cut back, 6 bases at V and 3 bases at J, with 15 bases in the middle. This chain's CDR3 is CASSLRGVGKNIQYF. CDR3 in DNA: TGTGCCAGCAGCCTCAGGGGGGTGGGCAAAAACATTCAGTACTTC.

CDR3 sequence: CASSQVGTGAMNTEAFF. The CDR3 DNA is TGTGCCAGCAGCCAAGTTGGGACAGGCGCCATGAACACTGAAGCTTTCTTT. The rearrangement joins TRBV4-2 to TRBJ1-1; 8 bases are shared with TRBD1. CDR3 length: 17 amino acids. Unmatched junction bases numbered 7, after V lost 1 base and J lost 0 bases. Per germline, CDR1 LGHNA and CDR2 YNFKEQ.

This clone was observed a handful of times. The chain employs TRBV15 and TRBJ1-3; 11 bases agree with TRBD1. The CDR3 totals 15 residues. Germline V CDR1 and CDR2: LNHNV, YYDKDF (reference sequence). V trimming: 7 bases; J trimming: 3 bases; junction bases outside the gene matches: 5. The CDR3 bases are TGTGCCACCACTGCGGACAGGGGGCATGGAAACACCATATATTTT. Protein product: CATTADRGHGNTIYF.

The rearrangement uses TRBV9 and TRBJ1-2; TRBD1 matches at 7 bases. J was trimmed by 0 bases and V by 1 base; bases with no gene match: 0. The CDR3 loop spans 14 amino acids. Germline CDR1 reads SGDLS; CDR2 reads YYNGEE. CDR3 region: CASSVQGANYGYTF. Written as DNA, the CDR3 is TGTGCCAGCAGCGTACAGGGGGCTAACTATGGCTACACCTTC.

The chain couples TRBV28 to TRBJ1-1, with TRBD1 matching 8 bases. The V gene's germline CDR1 is MDHEN and CDR2 SYDVKM. Trimming at V came to 6 bases and at J to 3 bases, leaving 6 bases not matched to a gene. This CDR3 comprises 14 residues. The CDR3 DNA reads TGTGCCAGCAGCATAGGACAGGGCCACACTGAAGCTTTCTTT. Translated, it gives CASSIGQGHTEAFF. The variable domain in full, with the rest retrieved from reference TRBV28 and TRBJ1-1, is DVKVTQSSRYLVKRTGEKVFLECVQDMDHENMFWYRQDPGLGLRLIYFSYDVKMKEKGDIPEGYSVSREKKERFSLILESASTNQTSMYLCASSIGQGHTEAFFGQGTRLTVV.

The V call is TRBV18, the J call TRBJ1-4; 8 bases match TRBD1. Germline loops: CDR1 KGHSH, CDR2 LQKENI. CDR3 length: 15 amino acids. V trimming: 3 bases; J trimming: 5 bases; junction bases outside the gene matches: 5. The CDR3 is CASSPDRGPNEKLFF. The CDR3, as DNA: TGTGCCAGCTCACCCGACAGGGGCCCCAATGAAAAACTGTTTTTT. Supplemented by reference TRBV18 and TRBJ1-4, the full variable domain reads NAGVMQNPRHLVRRRGQEARLRCSPMKGHSHVYWYRQLPEEGLKFMVYLQKENIIDESGMPKERFSAEFPKEGPSILRIQQVVRGDSAAYFCASSPDRGPNEKLFFGSGTQLSVL.

The chain joins TRBV10-2 to TRBJ2-7; 10 nucleotides align to TRBD1. The CDR3 consists of 16 residues. Trimming removed 7 bases from V and 0 bases from J; junction bases left unmatched: 9. Germline values: CDR1 WSHSY, CDR2 SAAADI. CDR3 sequence (DNA): TGCGCCAGCAACTCGCCGGGACAGGGGACCTCCTACGAGCAGTACTTC. Encoded protein: CASNSPGQGTSYEQYF.

This sequence joins TRBV19 and TRBJ2-1; D call uncertain. Germline V gene sequence: CDR1 LNHDA, CDR2 SQIVND (reference sequence). Trimming left V 3 bases short and J 4 bases short, with 4 bases between. The CDR3 is 12 residues long. The CDR3 spells CASSITYNEQFF. The CDR3 nucleotides are TGTGCCAGTAGTATCACATACAATGAGCAGTTCTTC.

J is TRBJ1-4 and V is TRBV15, with D possibly being TRBD1 (6 bases). The V gene's germline CDR1 is LNHNV and CDR2 YYDKDF (reference sequence). The CDR3 sequence is 17 residues long. V was pared by 1 base and J by 6 bases, with 18 bases between. The CDR3 DNA is TGTGCCACCAGCAGAGTTGGACCCCAACAGGGAGATGAAAAACTGTTTTTT. Translated, it gives CATSRVGPQQGDEKLFF.

The CDR3 coding sequence is TGTGCCAGCACCTGGACAGGGGTTAGGAATGAGCAGTTCTTC. This codes for CASTWTGVRNEQFF. The chain links TRBV2 to TRBJ2-1; TRBD1 aligns across 9 bases. V was clipped by 7 bases and J by 7 bases; unmatched bases: 8. The CDR3 loop spans 14 amino acids. Germline-derived CDR1 and CDR2 are SNHLY and FYNNEI.

V usage is TRBV6-1 and J usage is TRBJ1-1; D gene ambiguous. The CDR3 totals 13 residues. The V end lost 4 bases, the J end lost 1 base, and 7 bases lay between the germline ends. Germline CDR1 reads MNHNS; CDR2 reads SASEGT. The CDR3 loop reads CASSGSWNTEAFF. In DNA, the CDR3 is TGTGCCAGCAGTGGGAGTTGGAACACTGAAGCTTTCTTT.

The chain joins TRBV9 to TRBJ1-1; 9 bases are shared with TRBD1. There are 15 residues in the CDR3. Trimming cost V 4 bases and J 0 bases; bases outside gene matches: 4. The germline CDR1 and CDR2 sequences are SGDLS and YYNGEE. CDR3 bases: TGTGCCAGCAGCACAGGGGACAGGGTGAACACTGAAGCTTTCTTT. It encodes CASSTGDRVNTEAFF.

The chain couples TRBV5-6 to TRBJ2-5; 13 bases line up with TRBD2. CDR1 and CDR2 (germline): SGHDT, YYEEEE. There are 15 residues in the CDR3. J lost 4 bases, V lost 2 bases, and 2 bases had no gene match. CDR3 nucleotide sequence: TGTGCCAGCAGCTTCCGGACTAGCGGGGGAGAGACCCAGTACTTC. It specifies CASSFRTSGGETQYF.

V is TRBV5-1 and J is TRBJ2-3, with TRBD2 matching 9 bases. The CDR3 is made up of 15 amino acids. CDR1 is SGHRS, CDR2 YFSETQ, per germline. After removal of 5 bases from V and 3 bases from J, the junction contained 7 bases not matched to a gene. The CDR3 DNA reads as TGCGCCAGCAGGGATAGCGGGAGTTCGACAGATACGCAGTATTTT. It is translated as CASRDSGSSTDTQYF.

J is TRBJ1-1 and V is TRBV7-3; TRBD1 is a possible D gene (6 bases). This CDR3 comprises 14 residues. V was trimmed by 5 bases and J by 5 bases, leaving 15 bases between them. Germline V CDR1 and CDR2: SGHTA, FQGTGA. This CDR3 is CASSLTGLGTEAFF. CDR3 bases: TGTGCCAGCAGCCTTACAGGGTTGGGAACTGAAGCTTTCTTT.

The chain links TRBV30 to TRBJ2-1; no definite D call. Germline CDR1 GTSNPN, CDR2 SVGIG (reference sequence). CDR3 length: 11 residues. V lost 0 bases and J 8 bases, leaving 5 bases between the germline ends. CDR3 loop: CAWSVSHEQFF. CDR3 DNA: TGTGCCTGGAGTGTAAGCCATGAGCAGTTCTTC.

The rearrangement links TRBV30 to TRBJ2-7; possible D gene TRBD2, 6 bases. The length of the CDR3 is 11 residues. Germline lookup yields CDR1 GTSNPN and CDR2 SVGIG (reference sequence). Trimming took 5 bases from V and 3 from J, leaving 8 bases between them. The CDR3 protein is CAWLEGYEQYF. The DNA of the CDR3 is TGTGCCTGGTTGGAGGGCTACGAGCAGTACTTC.

CDR3: CASSPPTAGDYNEQFF. CDR3 nucleotide sequence: TGTGCCAGCAGTCCCCCCACAGCGGGGGACTACAATGAGCAGTTCTTC. V and J are TRBV27 and TRBJ2-1; 8 positions match TRBD2. The CDR3 runs to 16 residues. The germline V gene has CDR1 MNHEY and CDR2 SMNVEV (reference sequence). V shed 5 bases and J 3 bases; nucleotides not matched to a gene: 9.

The chain has TRBV6-1 and TRBJ2-7, with 7 bases aligning to TRBD1. The V segment lost 3 bases and the J segment 3 bases; nucleotides outside the gene matches: 8. The CDR3 is 15 residues long. From germline, CDR1 is MNHNS and CDR2 SASEGT. Here the CDR3 reads CASSDGRGIIYEQYF. As DNA, the CDR3 is TGTGCCAGCAGTGATGGCAGGGGGATTATCTACGAGCAGTACTTC.

The chain uses TRBV25-1 and TRBJ2-3; the match to TRBD1 covers 9 bases. Trimming cost V 6 bases and J 6 bases; bases outside gene matches: 4. This CDR3 region has 13 residues. CDR1 MGHDK and CDR2 SYGVNS come from the germline V gene. CDR3 nucleotide sequence: TGTGCCAGCAGGCAGACAGGGGGGGATACGCAGTATTTT. Amino acid sequence: CASRQTGGDTQYF.